This T cell receptor (beta chain) was found in a study of T cells in Graves' hyperthyroidism and ophthalmopathy. Whole-study results and caveats: Stable hyperthyroidism was told apart from ophthalmopathy by a model built on 13 V-J features.

Researchers amplified the TCR beta CDR3 regions from RNA transcripts. First-round RT-PCR targeting the TCR CDR3 was performed with the HTBI primer set. MiXCR was run by TCRdb on the multiplex PCR reads, yielding one entry per CDR3 protein. The sample lists a few hundred thousand distinct CDR3 sequences, roughly 14% occurring once. Diagnoses were made from clinical symptoms, serum measures (thyroxine and TRAb), thyroid ultrasound and orbital computed tomography. This clonotype has a count of ten or more. The antigen is undetermined. This CDR3 region has 16 residues. V gave up 8 bases and J gave up 6 bases; unmatched junction bases: 17. Germline V CDR1 and CDR2: MNHNS, SASEGT.

Specimen: blood. The V and J genes are TRBV6-1 and TRBJ1-2; 8 bases map to TRBD1. This TCR was sampled from a man aged 30 to 39 with Graves' hyperthyroidism that later progressed to Graves' ophthalmopathy. The CDR3 sequence is CASQESLRGRGDGYTF. CDR3 bases: TGTGCCAGCCAAGAAAGCCTCAGGGGGCGCGGTGATGGCTACACCTTC.